This T cell receptor beta chain was observed in a study of T cells in localized non-small cell lung cancer (dated by TCRdb to the early 2020s). Concerning the study at large: The study examined T cell repertoires in approximately 240 patients with early-stage NSCLC and compared tumors with uninvolved tumor-adjacent lungs. The cohort consisted of 200 to 250 treatment-naive NSCLC patients whose localized lung tumors had been resected. NSCLC patients had a mean age of roughly 69 years, and approximately 140 were male and over 85 female. On the study overall, not on this receptor specifically: Higher T cell density in blood was associated with longer overall survival, whereas higher clonality in adjacent lung was associated with shorter survival. A median of 57 of the top 100 tumor clones turned up in the paired uninvolved adjacent lung, and approximately 30 of those clones also ranked among the top 100 of that same adjacent lung. Uninvolved tumor-adjacent lung showed the highest T cell clonality, higher than tumor, which suggests more focused antigenic responses in the uninvolved tumor-adjacent lung. Because the study design was exploratory, TCR variables were selected using unadjusted p-values without false-discovery rate correction. Because multi-region tumor sequencing was not done, intratumor heterogeneity could not be ruled out.

The junction shows trimming of 0 bases on V and 11 bases on J, plus 11 bases between the germline ends. The CDR3 runs 12 amino acids, cysteine and phenylalanine included. Of all the DNA, just the CDR3 is kept, 36 bases in frame from base 1. Via the germline V gene, CDR1 is SGDLS and CDR2 YYNGEE. At diagnosis, peripheral blood, uninvolved tumor-adjacent lung and tumor were collected and stored as a combination of fresh-frozen and FFPE material. For TCR repertoire profiling, the blood samples were analyzed as peripheral blood mononuclear cells. Worth noting for this clone: Its antigen is currently not known. Base qualities are missing; no much larger clone stands one base away.

The immunoSEQ Assay was used to sequence TCR beta CDR3 regions from DNA. In the authors' own workflow: T cell density was computed as TCR beta template counts normalized to usable DNA estimated by amplifying housekeeping genes. Using the preseqR package, richness was estimated by extrapolating to 120,000 templates for tissue samples and 400,000 templates for PBMC samples. Clonality was defined as one minus Pielou's evenness. Differential abundance testing on productive amino-acid clonotypes, with a minimum total count of 5 and an alpha of 0.1, was used to identify tissue-enriched TCRs. The Jaccard Index and the Morisita Overlap Index were used to measure repertoire overlap between compartments. GLIPH grouped TCR beta CDR3s together with public tetramer-defined viral CDR3s, and a viral motif had to include at least three viral sequences and show V-gene enrichment. TCRdb provides this immuneACCESS table in a form limited to in-frame rearrangements. Some clones are lacking; in checked studies, under half of them reflect an unresolved V gene, and why the rest are absent is not known. The DNA gave D and trimming, while V, J and clone size come from that table. The sample table holds 25,000 to 35,000 clones, of which 90% to 95% were seen once. The ten largest clones add up to around 5.9% of the sample.

In this chain, TRBV9 is recombined with TRBJ1-1; the D gene is perhaps TRBD1, from 6 matching bases. The origin of this receptor is a man aged 35 to 69 with stage II lung adenocarcinoma. Sample: PBMCs, taken before any cancer treatment. The nucleotide sequence is TGTGCCAGCAGCGTAGGAGGGGGAGAGGCTTTCTTT. This sequence encodes CASSVGGGEAFF.